Only a few counts were recorded for the clone carrying this T cell receptor beta chain. Its antigen is currently unknown. The sample belongs to a study of response to subunit inactivated influenza vaccine. V was cut by 8 bases and J by 5 bases, with 21 bases left in between. The CDR3 is 16 amino acids. Via MiXCR, TCRdb re-called the RT-PCR reads, giving one row per CDR3 protein. Here the sample spans about 520,000 distinct CDR3 sequences, roughly 7.9% being singletons. Study-wide results and caveats: With each seasonal influenza vaccination, the authors suggested, few new T cells are recruited.

The chain employs TRBV12-3 or TRBV12-4 and TRBJ2-2; possibly TRBD2 for D (6 bases). This receptor was taken from a man between 50 and 69 years old who received an inactivated influenza vaccine. This specimen was PBMCs from blood, taken 23 months after vaccination. The CDR3 DNA sequence: TGTGCCAGCGACCGCCGCGCATCCGGAGGGACCGGGGAGCTGTTTTTT. It is translated as CASDRRASGGTGELFF.